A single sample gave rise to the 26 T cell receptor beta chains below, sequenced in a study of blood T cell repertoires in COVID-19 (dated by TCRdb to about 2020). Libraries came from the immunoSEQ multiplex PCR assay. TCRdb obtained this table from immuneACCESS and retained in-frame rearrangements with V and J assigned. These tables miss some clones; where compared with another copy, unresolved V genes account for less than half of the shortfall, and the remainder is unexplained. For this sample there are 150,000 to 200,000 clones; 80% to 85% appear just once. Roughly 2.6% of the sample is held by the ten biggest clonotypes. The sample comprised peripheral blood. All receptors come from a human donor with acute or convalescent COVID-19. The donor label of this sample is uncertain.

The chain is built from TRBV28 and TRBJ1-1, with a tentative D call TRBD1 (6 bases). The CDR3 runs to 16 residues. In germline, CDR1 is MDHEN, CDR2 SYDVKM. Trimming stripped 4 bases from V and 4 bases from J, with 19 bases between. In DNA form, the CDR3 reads TGTGCCAGCAGTTCGGCACAGGGCACTGCGGGCACTGAAGCTTTCTTT. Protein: CASSSAQGTAGTEAFF.

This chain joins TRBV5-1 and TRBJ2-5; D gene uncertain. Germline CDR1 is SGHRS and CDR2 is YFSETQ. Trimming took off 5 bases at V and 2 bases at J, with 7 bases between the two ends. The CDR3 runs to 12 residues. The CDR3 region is CASRARQETQYF. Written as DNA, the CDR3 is TGCGCCAGCAGGGCCCGTCAAGAGACCCAGTACTTC.

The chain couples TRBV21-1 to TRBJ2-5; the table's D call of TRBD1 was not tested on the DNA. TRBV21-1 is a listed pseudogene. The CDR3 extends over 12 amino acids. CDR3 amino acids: CANRDRGEDQYF. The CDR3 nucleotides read TGTGCCAACCGGGACAGGGGGGAAGACCAGTACTTC.

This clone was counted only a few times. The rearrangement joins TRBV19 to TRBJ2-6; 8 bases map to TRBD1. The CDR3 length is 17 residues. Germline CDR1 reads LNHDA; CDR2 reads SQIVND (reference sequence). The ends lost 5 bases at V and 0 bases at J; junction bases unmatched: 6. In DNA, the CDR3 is TGTGCCAGTAGTCGGGGACAGGCTTTCTCTGGGGCCAACGTCCTGACTTTC. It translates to CASSRGQAFSGANVLTF.

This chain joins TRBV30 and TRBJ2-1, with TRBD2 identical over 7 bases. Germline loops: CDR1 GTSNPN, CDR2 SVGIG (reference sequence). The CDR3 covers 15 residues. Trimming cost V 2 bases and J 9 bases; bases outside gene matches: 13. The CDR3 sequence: CAWSISGGRATEQFF. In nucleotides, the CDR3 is TGTGCCTGGAGTATCTCAGGAGGGAGGGCTACTGAGCAGTTCTTC.

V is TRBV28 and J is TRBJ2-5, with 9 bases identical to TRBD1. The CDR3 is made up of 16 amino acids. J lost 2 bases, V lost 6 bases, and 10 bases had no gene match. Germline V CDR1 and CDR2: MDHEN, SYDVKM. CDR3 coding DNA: TGTGCCAGCAGCCCCGCCGGGGGACAGGGACAAGAGACCCAGTACTTC. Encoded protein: CASSPAGGQGQETQYF.

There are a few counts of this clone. CDR3 residues: CSAFGGDNEQFF. The DNA for the CDR3 is TGCAGCGCATTTGGCGGGGACAATGAGCAGTTCTTC. This chain uses TRBV29-1 with TRBJ2-1, with D possibly being TRBD2 (6 bases). The CDR3 length is 12 residues. V dropped 7 bases and J dropped 5 bases, with 12 bases sitting between them. Looked up from germline, CDR1 is SQVTM and CDR2 is ANQGSEA.

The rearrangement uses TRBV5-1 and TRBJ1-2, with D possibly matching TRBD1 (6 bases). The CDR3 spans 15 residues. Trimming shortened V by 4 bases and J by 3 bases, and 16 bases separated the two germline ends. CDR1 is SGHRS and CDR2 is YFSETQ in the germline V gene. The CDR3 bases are TGCGCCAGCAGCGCCTCAGGGGCCACGTACTATGGCTACACCTTC. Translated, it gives CASSASGATYYGYTF. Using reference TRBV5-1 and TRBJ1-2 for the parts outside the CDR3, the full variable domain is KAGVTQTPRYLIKTRGQQVTLSCSPISGHRSVSWYQQTPGQGLQFLFEYFSETQRNKGNFPGRFSGRQFSNSRSEMNVSTLELGDSALYLCASSASGATYYGYTFGSGTRLTVV.

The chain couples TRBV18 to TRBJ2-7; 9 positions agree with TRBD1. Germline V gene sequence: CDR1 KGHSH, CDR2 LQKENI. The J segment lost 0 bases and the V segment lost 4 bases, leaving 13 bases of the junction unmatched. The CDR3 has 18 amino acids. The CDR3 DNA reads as TGTGCCAGCTCACTTAATGGACCGGGGACAGGGAGCTCCTACGAGCAGTACTTC. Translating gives CASSLNGPGTGSSYEQYF.

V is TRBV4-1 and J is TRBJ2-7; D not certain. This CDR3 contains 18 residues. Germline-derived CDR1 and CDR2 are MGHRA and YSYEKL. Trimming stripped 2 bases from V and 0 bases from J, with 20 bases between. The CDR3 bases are TGCGCCAGCAGCCAACTATTCCCTTCCGGGTATAGCTCCTACGAGCAGTACTTC. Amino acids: CASSQLFPSGYSSYEQYF.

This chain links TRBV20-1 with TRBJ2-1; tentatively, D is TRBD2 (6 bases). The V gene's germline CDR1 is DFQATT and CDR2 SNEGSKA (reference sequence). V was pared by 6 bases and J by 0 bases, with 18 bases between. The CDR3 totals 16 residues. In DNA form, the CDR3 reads TGCAGTGCCAGTAGGGCCTCGGGGGTCTCCTACAATGAGCAGTTCTTC. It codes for CSASRASGVSYNEQFF.

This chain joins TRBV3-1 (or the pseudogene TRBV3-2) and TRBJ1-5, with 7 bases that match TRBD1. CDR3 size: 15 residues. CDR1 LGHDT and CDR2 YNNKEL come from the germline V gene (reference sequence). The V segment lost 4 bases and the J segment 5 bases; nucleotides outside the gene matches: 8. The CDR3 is CASSRTGDPYQPQHF. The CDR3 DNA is TGTGCCAGCAGCCGAACAGGGGACCCCTATCAGCCCCAGCATTTT.

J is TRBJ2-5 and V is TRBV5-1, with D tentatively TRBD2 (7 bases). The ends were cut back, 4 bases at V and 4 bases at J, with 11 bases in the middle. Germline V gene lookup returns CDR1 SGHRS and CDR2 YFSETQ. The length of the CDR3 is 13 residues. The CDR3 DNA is TGCGCCAGCAGCGGGGGGGCCCGAGAGACCCAGTACTTC. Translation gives CASSGGARETQYF.

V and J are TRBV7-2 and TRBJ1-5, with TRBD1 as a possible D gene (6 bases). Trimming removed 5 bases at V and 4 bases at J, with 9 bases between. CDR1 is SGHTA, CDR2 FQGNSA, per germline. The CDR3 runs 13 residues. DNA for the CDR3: TGTGCCAGCAGCACAGGACAGAATCAGCCCCAGCATTTT. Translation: CASSTGQNQPQHF.

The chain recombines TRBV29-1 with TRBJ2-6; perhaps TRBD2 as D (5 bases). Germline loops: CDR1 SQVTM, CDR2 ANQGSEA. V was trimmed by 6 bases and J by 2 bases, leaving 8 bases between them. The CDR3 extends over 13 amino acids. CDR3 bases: TGCAGCGTCGAGGAGGCTGGGGCCAACGTCCTGACTTTC. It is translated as CSVEEAGANVLTF.

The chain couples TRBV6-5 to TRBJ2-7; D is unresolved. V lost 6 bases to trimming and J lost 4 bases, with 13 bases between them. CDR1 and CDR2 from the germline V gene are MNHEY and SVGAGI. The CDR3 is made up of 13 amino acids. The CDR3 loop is CASRQPEEYEQYF. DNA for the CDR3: TGTGCCAGCAGGCAGCCAGAGGAATACGAGCAGTACTTC.

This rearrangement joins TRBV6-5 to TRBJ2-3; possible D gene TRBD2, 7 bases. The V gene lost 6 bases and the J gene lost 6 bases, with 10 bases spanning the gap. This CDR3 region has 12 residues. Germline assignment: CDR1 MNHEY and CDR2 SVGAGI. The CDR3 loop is CASREGGDTQYF. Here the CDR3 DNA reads TGTGCCAGCAGGGAGGGGGGGGATACGCAGTATTTT.

CDR3 loop: CASSETGSGYTF. The CDR3 DNA reads as TGTGCCAGTAGTGAAACAGGTTCGGGCTACACCTTC. V and J are TRBV19 and TRBJ1-2, with a tentative D call TRBD1 (5 bases). Trimming shortened V by 5 bases and J by 8 bases, and 12 bases separated the two germline ends. The CDR3 runs to 12 residues. CDR1 is LNHDA, CDR2 SQIVND, per germline (reference sequence).

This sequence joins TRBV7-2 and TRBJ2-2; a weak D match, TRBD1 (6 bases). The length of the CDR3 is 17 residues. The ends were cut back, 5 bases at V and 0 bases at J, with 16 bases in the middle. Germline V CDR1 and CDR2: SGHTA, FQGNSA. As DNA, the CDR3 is TGTGCCAGCAGCCTAACCAGGGGACCGACGAACACCGGGGAGCTGTTTTTT. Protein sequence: CASSLTRGPTNTGELFF.

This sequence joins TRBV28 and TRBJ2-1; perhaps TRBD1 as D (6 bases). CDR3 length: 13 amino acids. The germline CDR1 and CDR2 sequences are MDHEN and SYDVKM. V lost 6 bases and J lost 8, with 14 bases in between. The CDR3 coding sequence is TGTGCCAGCAGCAACAGGGTTGAAGATGAGCAGTTCTTC. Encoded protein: CASSNRVEDEQFF.

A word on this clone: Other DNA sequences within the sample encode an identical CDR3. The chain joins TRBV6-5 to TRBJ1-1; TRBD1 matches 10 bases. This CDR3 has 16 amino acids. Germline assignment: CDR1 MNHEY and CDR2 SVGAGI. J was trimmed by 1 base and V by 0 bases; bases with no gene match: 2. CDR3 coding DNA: TGTGCCAGCAGTTACTCCCGGACAGGGGGGAACACTGAAGCTTTCTTT. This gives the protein CASSYSRTGGNTEAFF.

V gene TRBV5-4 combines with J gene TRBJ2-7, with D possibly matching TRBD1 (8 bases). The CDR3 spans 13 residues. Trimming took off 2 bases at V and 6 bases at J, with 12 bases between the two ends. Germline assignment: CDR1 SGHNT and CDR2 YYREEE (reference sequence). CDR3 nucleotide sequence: TGTGCCAGCAGCTTTTACAGGGGGGGCGAGCAGTACTTC. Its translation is CASSFYRGGEQYF. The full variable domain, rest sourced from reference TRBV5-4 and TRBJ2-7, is ETGVTQSPTHLIKTRGQQVTLRCSSQSGHNTVSWYQQALGQGPQFIFQYYREEENGRGNFPPRFSGLQFPNYSSELNVNALELDDSALYLCASSFYRGGEQYFGPGTRLTVT.

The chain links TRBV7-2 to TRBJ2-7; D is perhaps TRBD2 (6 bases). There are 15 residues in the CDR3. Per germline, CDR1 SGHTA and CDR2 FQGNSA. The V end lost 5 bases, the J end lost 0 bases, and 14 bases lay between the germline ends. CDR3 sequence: CASSRGTGVSYEQYF. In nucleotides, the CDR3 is TGTGCCAGCAGCCGTGGAACGGGAGTCTCCTACGAGCAGTACTTC.

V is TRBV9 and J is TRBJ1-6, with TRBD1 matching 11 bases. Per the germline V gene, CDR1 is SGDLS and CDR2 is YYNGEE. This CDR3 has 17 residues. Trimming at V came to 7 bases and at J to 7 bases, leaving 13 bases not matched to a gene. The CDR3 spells CASGDMTGTGGNSPLHF. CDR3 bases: TGTGCCAGCGGGGATATGACCGGGACAGGGGGAAATTCACCCCTCCACTTT.

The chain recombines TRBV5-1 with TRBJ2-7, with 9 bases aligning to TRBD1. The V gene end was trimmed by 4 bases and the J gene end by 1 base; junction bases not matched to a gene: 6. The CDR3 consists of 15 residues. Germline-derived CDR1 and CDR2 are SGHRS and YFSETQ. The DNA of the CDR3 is TGCGCCAGCAGCCCCTCCGGGACAGGGTCCTACGAGCAGTACTTC. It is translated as CASSPSGTGSYEQYF.

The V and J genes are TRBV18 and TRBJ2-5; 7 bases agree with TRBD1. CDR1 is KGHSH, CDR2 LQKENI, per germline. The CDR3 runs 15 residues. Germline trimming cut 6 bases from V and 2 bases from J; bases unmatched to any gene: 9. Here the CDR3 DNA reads TGTGCCAGCTCTTCAACCAGGGGGATTCAAGAGACCCAGTACTTC. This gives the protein CASSSTRGIQETQYF.